This entry lists 18 T cell receptor beta chains sequenced from one sample in a study of blood T cell repertoires in COVID-19 (TCRdb year 2020). Library prep was done by the immunoSEQ multiplex PCR assay. This is the immuneACCESS table as TCRdb keeps it, with only in-frame sequences that have V and J called. A part of the clones is gone; compared with another copy, unresolved V genes explain less than half, and the rest is unexplained. This sample comprises about 150,000 clones, approximately 80% of them detected only once. Clones ranked in the top ten supply approximately 13% of the sample. The material sequenced was peripheral blood. The receptors shown here come from a man aged 60-69 years with active or convalescent COVID-19.

The chain joins TRBV5-1 to TRBJ2-1; tentatively, D is TRBD2 (5 bases). V was shortened by 0 bases and J by 3 bases, with 10 bases between the two germline ends. CDR1 is SGHRS and CDR2 is YFSETQ in the germline V gene. The CDR3 runs to 15 residues. The DNA for the CDR3 is TGCGCCAGCAGCTTGGGTAGCGCTTACTACAATGAGCAGTTCTTC. This encodes CASSLGSAYYNEQFF.

For this clone: The same CDR3 arises from other DNA sequences in this sample as well. This chain uses TRBV5-4 with TRBJ2-7, with a possible D match to TRBD1 (6 bases). The CDR3 contains 13 residues. Germline assignment: CDR1 SGHNT and CDR2 YYREEE (reference sequence). The ends were cut back, 4 bases at V and 4 bases at J, with 12 bases in the middle. The CDR3 sequence: CASSLTGSYEQYF. CDR3 sequence (DNA): TGTGCCAGCAGCCTGACAGGATCATACGAGCAGTACTTC.

The V call is TRBV7-3, the J call TRBJ2-2, with 9 positions matching TRBD2. There are 17 residues in the CDR3. The J segment lost 2 bases and the V segment lost 2 bases, leaving 6 bases of the junction unmatched. Germline V lookup: CDR1 SGHTA, CDR2 FQGTGA. CDR3 sequence: CASSLERGRVNTGELFF. CDR3 nucleotides: TGTGCCAGCAGCTTAGAGCGCGGGAGGGTTAACACCGGGGAGCTGTTTTTT. The variable domain in full, with the rest retrieved from reference TRBV7-3 and TRBJ2-2, is GAGVSQTPSNKVTEKGKYVELRCDPISGHTALYWYRQSLGQGPEFLIYFQGTGAADDSGLPNDRFFAVRPEGSVSTLKIQRTERGDSAVYLCASSLERGRVNTGELFFGEGSRLTVL.

CDR3 sequence: CASSFGTYEQYF. In DNA, the CDR3 is TGTGCCAGCAGTTTCGGTACCTACGAGCAGTACTTC. V is TRBV27 and J is TRBJ2-7; the D is unclear. Trimming took off 3 bases at V and 2 bases at J, with 5 bases between the two ends. This CDR3 region has 12 residues. Germline V gives CDR1 MNHEY, CDR2 SMNVEV (reference sequence).

This clone appeared a few times. This chain connects TRBV12-3 or TRBV12-4 to TRBJ2-5; D perhaps matches TRBD2 (5 bases). This CDR3 contains 12 residues. V gave up 1 base and J gave up 5 bases, with 5 bases separating them. CDR3 region: CASSLGEETQYF. DNA of the CDR3: TGTGCCAGCAGTTTAGGGGAGGAGACCCAGTACTTC.

The chain joins TRBV30 to TRBJ2-7, with D perhaps matching TRBD1 (5 bases). From germline, CDR1 is GTSNPN and CDR2 SVGIG (reference sequence). There are 13 residues in the CDR3. The V end was cut by 0 bases, the J end by 4 bases, with 10 bases between. The CDR3: CAWSVRRGYEQYF. The CDR3 nucleotides read TGTGCCTGGAGTGTACGTAGGGGATACGAGCAGTACTTC. The variable domain in full, completed from reference TRBV30 and TRBJ2-7, reads SQTIHQWPATLVQPVGSPLSLECTVEGTSNPNLYWYRQAAGRGLQLLFYSVGIGQISSEVPQNLSASRPQDRQFILSSKKLLLSDSGFYLCAWSVRRGYEQYFGPGTRLTVT.

The rearrangement uses TRBV7-3 and TRBJ2-1, with TRBD2 matching 9 bases. Trimming at V came to 5 bases and at J to 9 bases, leaving 8 bases not matched to a gene. The germline CDR1 and CDR2 sequences are SGHTA and FQGTGA. CDR3 length: 14 amino acids. CDR3 sequence (DNA): TGTGCCAGCAGCCCGGCGGGAGGGCCGGGTGAGCAGTTCTTC. Residues: CASSPAGGPGEQFF.

V gene TRBV19 combines with J gene TRBJ2-3, with TRBD1 as a possible D gene (6 bases). Germline V gene lookup returns CDR1 LNHDA and CDR2 SQIVND (reference sequence). The CDR3 extends over 16 amino acids. Between the trimmed V and J ends, which lost 6 bases and 2 bases, there was a span of 18 bases. CDR3 DNA: TGTGCCAGTAGCGACCCTGGGACACCCGCCACAGATACGCAGTATTTT. Translation: CASSDPGTPATDTQYF. Looking up the rest from reference TRBV19 and TRBJ2-3 gives the full variable domain: DGGITQSPKYLFRKEGQNVTLSCEQNLNHDAMYWYRQDPGQGLRLIYYSQIVNDFQKGDIAEGYSVSREKKESFPLTVTSAQKNPTAFYLCASSDPGTPATDTQYFGPGTRLTVL.

The rearrangement links TRBV7-9 to TRBJ2-7; D is perhaps TRBD1 (7 bases). CDR3 size: 16 residues. The V end lost 7 bases, the J end lost 2 bases, and 21 bases lay between the germline ends. Germline V lookup: CDR1 SEHNR, CDR2 FQNEAQ (reference sequence). In nucleotides, the CDR3 is TGTGCCAGCAACTCCTACAGGGGAGGCTTAACCTACGAGCAGTACTTC. This codes for CASNSYRGGLTYEQYF.

This clone was picked up many times. V is TRBV28 and J is TRBJ2-7; weak D call: TRBD2 (7 bases). Germline loops: CDR1 MDHEN, CDR2 SYDVKM. V lost 3 bases and J lost 2, with 11 bases in between. The CDR3 extends over 14 amino acids. CDR3 nucleotide sequence: TGTGCCAGCAGTTTGGGGGGGGCAACCTACGAGCAGTACTTC. Its protein product is CASSLGGATYEQYF.

The CDR3 coding sequence is TGTGCCATCAGCGATACCGGGACTAGCGGCTACAATGAGCAGTTCTTC. This encodes CAISDTGTSGYNEQFF. This chain joins TRBV10-3 and TRBJ2-1; 11 bases match TRBD2. V was clipped by 6 bases and J by 3 bases; unmatched bases: 7. From germline, CDR1 is ENHRY and CDR2 SYGVKD. This CDR3 spans 16 amino acids.

The chain employs TRBV4-1 and TRBJ1-4; possible D gene TRBD1, 6 bases. This CDR3 contains 15 residues. V lost 6 bases and J 8 bases, leaving 19 bases between the germline ends. Germline values: CDR1 MGHRA, CDR2 YSYEKL. The CDR3 DNA sequence: TGCGCCAGCAGGCCCCCGACAGGCTTGCGGGAAAAACTGTTTTTT. Amino acids: CASRPPTGLREKLFF.

V gene TRBV6-5 combines with J gene TRBJ2-1; D is unclear. Germline CDR1 reads MNHEY; CDR2 reads SVGAGI. Trimming cost V 6 bases and J 4 bases, with 13 bases left between them. The CDR3 length is 14 residues. CDR3 protein: CASRSLRRYNEQFF. In DNA, the CDR3 is TGTGCCAGCAGGAGTCTGCGCAGGTACAATGAGCAGTTCTTC.

The chain couples TRBV5-4 to TRBJ2-5; D is unclear. The ends were cut back, 1 base at V and 4 bases at J, with 14 bases in the middle. The germline V gene has CDR1 SGHNT and CDR2 YYREEE (reference sequence). The CDR3 runs to 15 residues. CDR3 sequence (DNA): TGTGCCAGCAGCTTGCCGGTCGGGTTTGGAGAGACCCAGTACTTC. Its translation: CASSLPVGFGETQYF. Together with reference TRBV5-4 and TRBJ2-5, the CDR3 gives the full variable domain: ETGVTQSPTHLIKTRGQQVTLRCSSQSGHNTVSWYQQALGQGPQFIFQYYREEENGRGNFPPRFSGLQFPNYSSELNVNALELDDSALYLCASSLPVGFGETQYFGPGTRLLVL.

V is TRBV7-6 and J is TRBJ1-3; a weak D match, TRBD1 (6 bases). CDR1 and CDR2 from the germline V gene are SGHVS and FNYEAQ. The CDR3 is made up of 12 amino acids. V gave up 5 bases and J gave up 4 bases, with 6 bases separating them. The CDR3, as DNA: TGTGCCAGCAGCGGGACAGGAAACACCATATATTTT. Its translation is CASSGTGNTIYF.

The chain has TRBV5-1 and TRBJ1-2; 7 nucleotides agree with TRBD1. Germline loops: CDR1 SGHRS, CDR2 YFSETQ. V shed 0 bases and J 3 bases; nucleotides not matched to a gene: 5. CDR3 length: 15 residues. This CDR3 reads CASSLEGARDYGYTF. The CDR3 bases are TGCGCCAGCAGCTTGGAGGGGGCGCGAGACTATGGCTACACCTTC.

V gene TRBV4-3 combines with J gene TRBJ2-1; D remains ambiguous. V lost 0 bases to trimming and J lost 10 bases, with 13 bases between them. Germline V gene data show CDR1 as LGHNA and CDR2 as YSLEER. CDR3 length: 14 residues. CDR3 coding DNA: TGCGCCAGCAGCCAAGATAGGAGCGTCGGAGAGCAGTTCTTC. Translating gives CASSQDRSVGEQFF.

This rearrangement joins TRBV14 to TRBJ2-5; 7 bases line up with TRBD2. CDR1 and CDR2 from the germline V gene are SGHDN and FVKESK. V was pared by 4 bases and J by 1 base, with 12 bases of the junction left unmatched. The CDR3 is 17 amino acids. CDR3 nucleotide sequence: TGTGCCAGCAGCCGGGCGGTAGGCGGGAGAAGCCAAGAGACCCAGTACTTC. Translated: CASSRAVGGRSQETQYF.